The clone carrying this T cell receptor beta chain has a handful of counts. The antigen is unknown. These data belong to a study of identical twins. Study findings and constraints: For zero-insertion analyses, partial confounding could come from invariant MAIT and iNKT cells. Reduced insertions were recorded for abundant cord blood beta clonotypes, with no such pattern in memory repertoires.

Using its own MiXCR run on the 5' RACE reads, TCRdb lists one record per CDR3 protein. The repertoire holds 200,000 or so distinct CDR3 sequences, with 7.5% as singletons. This CDR3 has 16 amino acids. The germline V gene has CDR1 LGHDT and CDR2 YNNKEL (reference sequence). With 2 bases clipped from V and 7 bases from J, the junction kept 9 bases outside the gene matches. These data also featured in a second study, about yellow fever vaccine responses in identical twins.

The chain has TRBV3-1 and TRBJ2-2; TRBD2 aligns across 8 bases. This TCR was recovered from a woman in her late teens or twenties in good health. Sequences were obtained from memory (CD45RO+) T cells sorted from blood. CDR3 nucleotide sequence: TGTGCCAGCAGCCAATTGCCGGGGGGGCCGGGCGGGGAGCTGTTTTTT. Translated, it gives CASSQLPGGPGGELFF.